This entry describes one TCR beta chain. This clonotype has at least ten counts. No antigen is known for it. Base qualities are not recorded, but no much larger clone differs from it by a single base. The record originates from a study of T cell repertoires in cytomegalovirus infection (dated by TCRdb to about 2019). Study-level background: The peptide stimulations were aimed at well-studied HLA-B-restricted epitopes as well as recently identified HLA-C-restricted CMV epitopes, whose presentation resists viral immunomodulation. The HLA type of each donor mattered for the analysis, because public TCR beta signatures pointed to carriage of CMV infection along with the matching HLA type. Study-wide findings and limitations: In both this cohort and an independent cohort of several hundred donors, the cumulative frequency of public TCR beta family members distinguished carriers of CMV infection plus the relevant HLA type. The ex vivo response was dominated by HLA-C-restricted CMV-specific TCR beta clonotypes, and the single most frequent clonotype in two of eight donors was supplied by these HLA-C-restricted clonotypes.

The instrument given in TCRdb is Illumina HiSeq 1500. TCRdb redid the processing of the public reads, applying fastp at Q25 and MiXCR, and retained in-frame beta chains. Each record represents a unique CDR3 protein, reported with the most common genes and DNA among its rows. The sample data list fewer than 950,000 distinct CDR3 sequences, and less than 35% of these were observed just once. The ten largest clones take up around 12% of the sample. Explained via the paper, the treatment or condition label denotes: in vitro stimulation with specific CMV peptide epitopes to enrich CMV-specific T cells. The CDR3 holds 14 amino acids from the cysteine to the phenylalanine. Only the CDR3 DNA stays, 42 bases, in frame from base 1. The germline V end is reduced by 3 bases and the J end by 5 bases; junction bases left unmatched: 1. The germline V gene (reference sequence) provides CDR1 MNHEY and CDR2 SMNVEV.

The chain links TRBV27 with TRBJ1-6; the junction holds 7 bases that match TRBD1. The sequence was obtained from a human donor in good health (CMV status not recorded). Some clones in this sample may be carry-over from other donors' samples. This sample comprised cultured CD8+ T cells from PBMCs, obtained from culture after CMV antigen stimulation. At the DNA level, the sequence is TGTGCCAGCAGTTTTGGGACAGATAATTCACCCCTCCACTTT. This encodes CASSFGTDNSPLHF.